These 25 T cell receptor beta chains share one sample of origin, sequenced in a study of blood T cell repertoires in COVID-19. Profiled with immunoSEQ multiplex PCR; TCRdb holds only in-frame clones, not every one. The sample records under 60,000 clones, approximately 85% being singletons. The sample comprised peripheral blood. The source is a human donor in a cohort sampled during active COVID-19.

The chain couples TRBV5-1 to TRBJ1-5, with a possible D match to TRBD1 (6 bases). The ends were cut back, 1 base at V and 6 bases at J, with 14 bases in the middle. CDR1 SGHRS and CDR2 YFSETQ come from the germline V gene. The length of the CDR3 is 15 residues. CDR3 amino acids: CASSLFSGEGQPQHF. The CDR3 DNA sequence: TGCGCCAGCAGCTTGTTTTCAGGGGAGGGTCAGCCCCAGCATTTT.

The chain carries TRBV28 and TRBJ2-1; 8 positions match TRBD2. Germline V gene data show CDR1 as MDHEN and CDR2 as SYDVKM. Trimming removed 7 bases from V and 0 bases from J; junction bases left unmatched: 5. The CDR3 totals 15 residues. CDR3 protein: CASTSRGGSYNEQFF. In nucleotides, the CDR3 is TGTGCCAGCACCTCCCGGGGGGGCTCCTACAATGAGCAGTTCTTC.

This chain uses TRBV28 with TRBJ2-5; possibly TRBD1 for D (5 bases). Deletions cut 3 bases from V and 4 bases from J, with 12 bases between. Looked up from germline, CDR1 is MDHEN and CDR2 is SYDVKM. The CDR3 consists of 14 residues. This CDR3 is CASSLGRVRETQYF. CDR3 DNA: TGTGCCAGCAGTTTGGGCAGGGTAAGAGAGACCCAGTACTTC.

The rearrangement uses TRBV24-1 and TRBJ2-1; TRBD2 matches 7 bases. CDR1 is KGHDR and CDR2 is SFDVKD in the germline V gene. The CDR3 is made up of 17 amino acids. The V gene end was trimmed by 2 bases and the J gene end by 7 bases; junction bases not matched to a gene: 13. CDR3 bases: TGTGCCACCAGTGATTCCCGAGGCGGGAGAGGGTGGAATGAGCAGTTCTTC. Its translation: CATSDSRGGRGWNEQFF.

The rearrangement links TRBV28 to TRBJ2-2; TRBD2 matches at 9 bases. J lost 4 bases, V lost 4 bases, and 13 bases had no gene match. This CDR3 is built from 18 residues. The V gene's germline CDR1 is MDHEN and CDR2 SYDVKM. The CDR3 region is CASSSGVRLADPTGELFF. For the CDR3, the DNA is TGTGCCAGCAGTTCCGGGGTTCGACTAGCGGACCCCACCGGGGAGCTGTTTTTT.

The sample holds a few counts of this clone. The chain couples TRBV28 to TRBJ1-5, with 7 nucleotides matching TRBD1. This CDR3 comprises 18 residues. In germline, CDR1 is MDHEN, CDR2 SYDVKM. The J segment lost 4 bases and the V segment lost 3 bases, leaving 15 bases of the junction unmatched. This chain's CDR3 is CASSFRGLGRSANQPQHF. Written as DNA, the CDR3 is TGTGCCAGCAGTTTTAGGGGGCTCGGAAGGTCGGCGAATCAGCCCCAGCATTTT.

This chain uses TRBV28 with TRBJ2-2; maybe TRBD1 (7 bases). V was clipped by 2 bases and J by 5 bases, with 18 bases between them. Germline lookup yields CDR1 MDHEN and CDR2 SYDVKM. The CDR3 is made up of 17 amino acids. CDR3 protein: CASSLRRRGLGTGELFF. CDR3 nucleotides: TGTGCCAGCAGTTTACGACGGAGGGGGCTTGGAACCGGGGAGCTGTTTTTT.

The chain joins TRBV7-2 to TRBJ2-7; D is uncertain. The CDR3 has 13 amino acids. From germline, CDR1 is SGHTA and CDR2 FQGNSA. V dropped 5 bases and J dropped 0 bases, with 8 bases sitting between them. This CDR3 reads CASSTCASYEQYF. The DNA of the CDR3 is TGTGCCAGCAGCACATGTGCCTCCTACGAGCAGTACTTC. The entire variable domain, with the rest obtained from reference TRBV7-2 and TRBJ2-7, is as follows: GAGVSQSPSNKVTEKGKDVELRCDPISGHTALYWYRQSLGQGLEFLIYFQGNSAPDKSGLPSDRFSAERTGGSVSTLTIQRTQQEDSAVYLCASSTCASYEQYFGPGTRLTVT.

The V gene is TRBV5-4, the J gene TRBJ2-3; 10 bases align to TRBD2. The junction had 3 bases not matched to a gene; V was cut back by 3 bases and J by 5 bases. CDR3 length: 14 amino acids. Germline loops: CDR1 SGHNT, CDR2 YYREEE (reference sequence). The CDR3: CASSSRLAGDTQYF. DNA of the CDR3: TGTGCCAGCAGCTCGAGACTAGCGGGAGATACGCAGTATTTT.

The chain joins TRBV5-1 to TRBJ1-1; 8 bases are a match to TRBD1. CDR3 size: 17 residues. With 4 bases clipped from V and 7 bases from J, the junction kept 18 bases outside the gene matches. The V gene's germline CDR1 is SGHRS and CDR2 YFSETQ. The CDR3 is CASSPRGQGALRHEAFF. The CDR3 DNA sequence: TGCGCCAGCAGCCCCCGGGGGCAGGGGGCGCTGAGGCATGAAGCTTTCTTT.

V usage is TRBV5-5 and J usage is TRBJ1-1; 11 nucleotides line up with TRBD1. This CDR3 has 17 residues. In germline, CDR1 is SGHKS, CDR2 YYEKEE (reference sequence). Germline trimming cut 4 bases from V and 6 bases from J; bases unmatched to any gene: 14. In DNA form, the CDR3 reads TGTGCCAGCAGCACCGCCGGGACAGGGGGGTCTCGGGCTGAAGCTTTCTTT. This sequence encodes CASSTAGTGGSRAEAFF.

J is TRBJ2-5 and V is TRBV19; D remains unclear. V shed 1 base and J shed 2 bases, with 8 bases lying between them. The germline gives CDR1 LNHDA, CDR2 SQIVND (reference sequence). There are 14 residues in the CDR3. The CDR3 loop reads CASSIGPTQETQYF. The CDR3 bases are TGTGCCAGTAGTATAGGACCGACTCAAGAGACCCAGTACTTC.

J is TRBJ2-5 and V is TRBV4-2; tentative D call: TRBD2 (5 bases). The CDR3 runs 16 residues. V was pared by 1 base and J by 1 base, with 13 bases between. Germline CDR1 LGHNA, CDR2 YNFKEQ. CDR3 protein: CASSQGLASRQETQYF. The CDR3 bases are TGTGCCAGCAGCCAAGGGTTGGCTAGCCGCCAAGAGACCCAGTACTTC.

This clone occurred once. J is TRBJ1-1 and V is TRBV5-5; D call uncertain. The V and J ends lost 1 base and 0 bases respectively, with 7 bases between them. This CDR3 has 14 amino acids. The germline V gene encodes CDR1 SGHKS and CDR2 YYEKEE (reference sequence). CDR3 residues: CASSLLRVNTEAFF. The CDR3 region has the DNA TGTGCCAGCAGCTTGCTGAGGGTGAACACTGAAGCTTTCTTT.

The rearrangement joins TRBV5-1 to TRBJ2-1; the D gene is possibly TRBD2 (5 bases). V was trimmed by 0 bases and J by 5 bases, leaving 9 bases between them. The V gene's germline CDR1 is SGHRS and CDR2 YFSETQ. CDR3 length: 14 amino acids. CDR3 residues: CASSLGSEDNEQFF. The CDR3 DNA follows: TGCGCCAGCAGCTTGGGGTCGGAGGACAATGAGCAGTTCTTC.

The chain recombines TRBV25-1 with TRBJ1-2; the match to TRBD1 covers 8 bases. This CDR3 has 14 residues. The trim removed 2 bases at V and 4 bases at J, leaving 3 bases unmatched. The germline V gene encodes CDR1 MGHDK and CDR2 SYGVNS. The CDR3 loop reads CASSEDRGSYGYTF. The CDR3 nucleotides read TGTGCCAGCAGTGAAGACAGGGGATCCTATGGCTACACCTTC.

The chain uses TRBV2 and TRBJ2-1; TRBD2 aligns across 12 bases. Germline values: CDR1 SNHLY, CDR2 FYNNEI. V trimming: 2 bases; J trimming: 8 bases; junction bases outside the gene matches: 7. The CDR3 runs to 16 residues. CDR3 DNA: TGTGCCAGCAGTGAACACGCTAGCGGGAGGGAGGATGAGCAGTTCTTC. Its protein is CASSEHASGREDEQFF.

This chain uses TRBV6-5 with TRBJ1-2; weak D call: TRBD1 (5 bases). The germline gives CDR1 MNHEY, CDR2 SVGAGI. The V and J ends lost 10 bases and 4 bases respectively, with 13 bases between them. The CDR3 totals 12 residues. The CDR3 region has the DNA TGTGCCACCGAAGCGACAGTCTATGGCTACACCTTC. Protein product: CATEATVYGYTF.

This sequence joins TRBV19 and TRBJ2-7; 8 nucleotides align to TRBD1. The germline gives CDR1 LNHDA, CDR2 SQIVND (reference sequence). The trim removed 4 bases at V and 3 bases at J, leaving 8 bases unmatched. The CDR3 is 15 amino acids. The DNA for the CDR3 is TGTGCCAGTAGTAAAGCCTCGACAGGGGTCTACGAGCAGTACTTC. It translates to CASSKASTGVYEQYF.

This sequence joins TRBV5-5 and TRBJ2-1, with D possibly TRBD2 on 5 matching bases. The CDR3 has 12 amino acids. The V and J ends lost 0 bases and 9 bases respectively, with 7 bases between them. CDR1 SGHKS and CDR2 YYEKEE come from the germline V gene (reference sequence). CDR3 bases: TGTGCCAGCAGCTTGGAGGCGGGTGAGCAGTTCTTC. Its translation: CASSLEAGEQFF.

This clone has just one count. The CDR3 nucleotides are TGTGCCAGCAGTGAAGCCCCCAGGGGGAACATTCAGTACTTC. It yields the protein CASSEAPRGNIQYF. The gene calls are TRBV2 and TRBJ2-4, with TRBD1 matching 7 bases. The CDR3 is 14 residues long. CDR1 SNHLY and CDR2 FYNNEI come from the germline V gene. Germline trimming cut 0 bases from V and 7 bases from J; bases unmatched to any gene: 3.

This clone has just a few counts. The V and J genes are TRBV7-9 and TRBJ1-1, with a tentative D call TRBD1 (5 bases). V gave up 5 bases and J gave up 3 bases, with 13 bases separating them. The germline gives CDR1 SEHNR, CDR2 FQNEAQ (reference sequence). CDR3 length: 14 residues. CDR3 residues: CASSQAGPYTEAFF. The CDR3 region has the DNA TGTGCCAGCAGCCAGGCGGGGCCGTACACTGAAGCTTTCTTT.

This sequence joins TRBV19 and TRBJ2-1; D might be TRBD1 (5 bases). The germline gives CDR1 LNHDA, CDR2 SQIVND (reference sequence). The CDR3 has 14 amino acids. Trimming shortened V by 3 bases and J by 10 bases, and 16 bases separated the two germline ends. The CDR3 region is CASSIQGRAQEQFF. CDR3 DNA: TGTGCCAGTAGTATCCAGGGTCGGGCCCAAGAGCAGTTCTTC.

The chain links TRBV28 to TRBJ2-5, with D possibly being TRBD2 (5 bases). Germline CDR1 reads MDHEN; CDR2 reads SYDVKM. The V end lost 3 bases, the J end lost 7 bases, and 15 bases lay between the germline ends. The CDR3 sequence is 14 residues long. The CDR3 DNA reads TGTGCCAGCAGTTTGGGTAGTATTGCGGGGACCCAGTACTTC. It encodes CASSLGSIAGTQYF.

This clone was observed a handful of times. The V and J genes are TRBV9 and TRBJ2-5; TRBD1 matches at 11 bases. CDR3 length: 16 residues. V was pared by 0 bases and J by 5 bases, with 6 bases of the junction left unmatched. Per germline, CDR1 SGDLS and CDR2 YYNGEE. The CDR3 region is CASSVGGQGARETQYF. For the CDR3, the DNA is TGTGCCAGCAGCGTAGGCGGACAGGGGGCGAGGGAGACCCAGTACTTC.